This entry features one T cell receptor (beta chain) sequence. The target antigen is unknown. Repertoires were generated with immunoSEQ multiplex PCR, while TCRdb's copy carries only in-frame clones and drops some. The sample gives 2.5 million or so clones, around 94% of which show up once; roughly 0.13% is in the top ten. V was pared by 0 bases and J by 9 bases, with 7 bases of the junction left unmatched. Germline V gene sequence: CDR1 ENHRY, CDR2 SYGVKD. The CDR3 sequence is 15 residues long. This sample is drawn from a study of shared clonotypes between healthy human individuals. Across the study: Donors had three CD4 naive, three CD4 memory, two CD8 naive and one CD8 memory plate apiece. Study-level points and caveats: All-four-donor shared clonotypes had higher generation probabilities than non-shared clonotypes did. Read depth was anticipated to influence clonotype sharing among donors.

This chain connects TRBV10-3 to TRBJ2-1, with 8 bases identical to TRBD1. The sequencing sample was made of naive CD4+ T cells sorted from blood. Described subset: CD45RA+ positively selected. The clonotype was recovered from a man younger than 30 in good health. CDR3 residues: CAISESRAGGGEQFF. The CDR3 DNA is TGTGCCATCAGTGAGTCCAGAGCAGGGGGCGGTGAGCAGTTCTTC.